The subject of this entry is one T cell receptor (beta chain). Its antigen is currently not known. It has no much larger one-base neighbor in the sample; base qualities were not kept. This specimen comes from a study of cytomegalovirus exposure and HLA in healthy donors (dated by TCRdb to 2016 to 2017). Study-level background: An earlier analysis of roughly 610 of the donors reported about 300 Gb of sequence data and 95 million to 130 million unique TCR beta sequences obtained from approximately 180 million T cells. In the later analysis, no new phenotypic data were used to find candidate immune exposures; instead, reliance was placed on TCR beta sequences and their occurrence across donors. All discovery cohort repertoires had been generated on a single sequencing platform. In a later analysis, previously published TCR beta repertoires from 666 donors were re-analyzed and high-resolution HLA genotyping was added so that TCR occurrence patterns could be studied. Roughly 300 gigabases of sequencing data and approximately 91 million unique TCR sequences made up an early release that covered some 640 HLA-typed donors. The aim of the study was to test whether cataloging public T cell receptors could identify signatures of past pathogen exposure. Donor age, sex, ethnicity and CMV serostatus were collected together with the repertoire data. Among some 410 genotyped donors of the cohort, an average of around 250,000 unique TCR beta nucleotide sequences was sequenced per donor, of which about 19% were non-productive. Roughly five DR-DQ haplotypes were treated as single units for association and clustering because of strong linkage in the cohort. The number of typed donors differed by locus: roughly 629-640 for A, B, C, DRB1 and DQB1; 500 to 550 for DQA1; 600 to 610 for DPA1; and roughly 470 for DPB1. HLA typing included class I and class II loci at four-digit resolution. The T cell repertoires of some 670 subjects were profiled by immunosequencing and related to cytomegalovirus serostatus. An earlier analysis of 500 to 750 of the donors applied high-throughput TCR beta sequencing to assess whether each TCR beta V gene segment acted as functional or pseudogenic. High-throughput TCR immunosequencing, statistical association of individual TCRs with disease status, and machine learning were combined to predict cytomegalovirus infection status. Along with the roughly 670-subject first cohort, a separate validation cohort of around 120 different subjects was used. In a later genetic analysis, genome-wide SNP genotypes for about 65% of the roughly 670 donors were used, and that subset was treated as a discovery cohort. Of the 300 to 450 genotyped donors, 75% to 85% were placed in the genetic ancestry cluster associated with self-reported Caucasian donors.

The study at large found these results: In the study, 164 TCR beta chains were listed as associated with cytomegalovirus. Across donors, most TCR sequences were observed very rarely, whereas some public TCRs were present in many individuals. A later genetic analysis associated a missense DCLRE1C variant with V-gene and J-gene trimming of TCR beta chains, and an independent cohort replicated the association. In a later analysis, TCR association rates were found to vary across HLA loci, with the most associated TCRs seen for DRB1 alleles and the fewest for HLA-C alleles. In an earlier analysis of approximately 590 of the donors, most TCR beta V segments were observed in productive rearrangements about 87% or about 30% of the time, broadly matching IMGT annotations. A later analysis found that HLA-associated TCR beta chains were more clonally expanded and had lower generation probabilities than equally common non-associated chains. Roughly uniform sequencing depth across donors was assumed in presence/absence analyses, although this assumption may not hold. Only TCR beta chains were sequenced in this cohort, and the absence of alpha or paired-chain data limited detectable features. A cluster of highly shared sequence variants was judged likely to represent a technical artifact of the sequencing pipeline. Linkage disequilibrium might explain the correlated functional status among segregating V segments, but an unknown experimental factor could not be ruled out. According to a later analysis, parvovirus B19, influenza, CMV and Epstein-Barr virus appeared linked to several top co-occurrence clusters. In a later analysis, most CMV-associated TCR beta chains were found to appear HLA-restricted, with HLA associations seemingly driven largely by CMV exposure. At a false discovery rate of 0.05, a later analysis linked fewer than 20,000 TCR beta sequences to specific HLA alleles. When HLA alleles, especially DR and DQ, strongly co-occurred, TCR associations were difficult to assign to individual alleles. A further reported finding was that TCR beta sequences accurately predicted the HLA-A and HLA-B alleles for most subjects in the first cohort. The authors suggested that the approach could potentially be extended to other disease states and immunological phenotypes. Approximately 18 rarely observed V segments, including chromosome 9 orphons, were excluded from the earlier analysis of some 590 of the donors because counts were too low. The classifier was reported to diagnose cytomegalovirus status with high specificity and sensitivity in both the original and validation cohorts. For the cohort, immune exposure information was limited to CMV serostatus. In a later genetic analysis, fewer N-insertions in productive TCRs were reported among donors in an Asian-associated ancestry cluster than the 666-donor mean. Because HLA typing was unavailable for some donors at each locus, only the typed subset was used in association tests. A few of the identified cytomegalovirus-associated TCR beta chains were confirmed in vitro to be specific for cytomegalovirus antigens.

Libraries were made using the immunoSEQ multiplex PCR assay. For the multiplex PCR, a mixture combining 60 forward primers for TCR Vbeta segments and 13 reverse primers for TCR Jbeta segments was used. The CDR3 region of rearranged TCR beta genes was amplified from genomic DNA with a multiplex PCR assay. The Illumina HiSeq System was used to sequence the amplified TCR beta libraries as 87-base-pair reads. On the authors' methods: Across the 670 or so repertoires, a later analysis counted roughly 84 million unique TCR beta chains, roughly 11 million of which were shared by at least two donors. A nearest-neighbor algorithm error-corrected the raw reads and collapsed the reads into unique sequences, merging closely related sequences to remove PCR and sequencing errors. To assign V, D and J gene segments, CDR3 sequences were aligned to IMGT reference sequences. For a sequence to be retained, at least a six-nucleotide match to both a V gene segment and a J gene segment was required. A rearrangement was called productive if the CDR3 had no stop codons and remained in frame with V and J, and every other rearrangement was called non-productive. Following IMGT convention, CDR3 was defined as the stretch from the second conserved V-encoded cysteine to the conserved J-encoded phenylalanine. The earlier analysis of about 530 of the donors excluded any sequence lacking an unambiguous match to a single V gene segment. In an earlier analysis of more than 500 of the donors, a V segment was called functional when productive rearrangements were above 56.7%, and segregating when the standard deviation between donors exceeded 5%. To diagnose cytomegalovirus status from the catalog of TCR beta chain sequences, a statistical classification framework was built. A later analysis assigned V and J genes by comparing TCR nucleotide sequences with IMGT/GENE-DB human TR gene sequences. The TCRdist pipeline was used in a later analysis to assign CDR3 sequences and most-parsimonious VDJ recombination scenarios. A later analysis defined each TCR beta chain by its CDR3 amino acid sequence plus V-gene family, and excluded reads lacking a unique V-gene family. To address suspected cross-contamination and a sequencing artifact, a later analysis removed several hundred highly shared, low-generation-probability nucleotide sequences. In a later analysis, a clonal expansion index for each public chain was calculated from normalized within-repertoire ranks of inferred template counts. In a later analysis, generation probabilities were computed using a VDJ recombination model fitted to out-of-frame rearrangements, and the results were checked against IGoR. In a later analysis, TCR-TCR, TCR-HLA and TCR-CMV co-occurrence was scored with hypergeometric tests, and a repertoire-size bias correction was applied to TCR pairs. False discovery rates were estimated in a later analysis by permuting HLA or CMV assignments 20 times. In a later analysis, co-occurring TCRs were grouped using DBSCAN, with TCRdist sequence similarity added in when clustering inside HLA-allele-positive subsets. Co-occurrence clustering excluded repertoires with fewer than 30,000 or more than 120,000 public chains, plus five with anomalous nucleotide sharing. TCRdb provides this immuneACCESS table in a form limited to in-frame rearrangements. Some clones are lacking; in checked studies, under half of them reflect an unresolved V gene, and why the rest are absent is not known. V and J calls and clone size are those listed in that table; D and trimming were worked out from the DNA. The sample profile shows about 110,000 clones; roughly 68% of them were found once. The ten largest clonotypes hold around 8.2% of the sample.

The cohort was made up of 666 healthy bone marrow donors. At the time of sampling, all cohort members were nominally healthy, though unrecorded immune exposures were likely present. The donor tested CMV seropositive and was one of the 289 seropositive cohort members. A peripheral blood sample was collected from each donor, and TCR beta sequencing was performed on peripheral blood mononuclear cells. Genomic DNA was extracted from the blood cell samples with the Qiagen DNeasy Blood Extraction Kit. The sample comprised PBMCs. The TCR was taken from a man aged 30 to 45 in good health and CMV-seropositive.

The nucleotides are TGTGCCAGCAGCGCCCGACAGGACTCTGGAAACACCATATATTTT. It encodes CASSARQDSGNTIYF. This sequence uses TRBV13 and TRBJ1-3, with TRBD1 perhaps the D gene, on 6 matching bases. Trimming removed 5 bases from V and 0 bases from J, leaving 11 bases between the germline ends. Reading the germline V gene (reference sequence) gives CDR1 PRHDT and CDR2 FYEKMQ. The CDR3 goes from the cysteine to the phenylalanine over 15 residues. The entry retains the CDR3 DNA only, 45 bases that are in frame from base 1.